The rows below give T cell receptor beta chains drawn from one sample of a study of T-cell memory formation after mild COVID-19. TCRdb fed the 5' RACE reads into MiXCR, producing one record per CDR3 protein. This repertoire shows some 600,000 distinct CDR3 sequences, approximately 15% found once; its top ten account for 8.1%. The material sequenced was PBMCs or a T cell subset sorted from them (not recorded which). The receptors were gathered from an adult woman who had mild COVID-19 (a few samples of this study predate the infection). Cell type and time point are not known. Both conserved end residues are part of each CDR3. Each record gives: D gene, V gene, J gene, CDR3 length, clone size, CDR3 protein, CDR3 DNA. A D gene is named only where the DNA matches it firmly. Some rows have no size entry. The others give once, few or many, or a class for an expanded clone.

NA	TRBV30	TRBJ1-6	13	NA	CAWTYSYNSPLHF	TGTGCCTGGACCTACTCCTATAATTCACCCCTCCACTTT
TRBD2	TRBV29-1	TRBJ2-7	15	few	CSGLWLAEKNYEQYF	TGCAGCGGATTGTGGCTAGCGGAAAAAAACTACGAGCAGTACTTC
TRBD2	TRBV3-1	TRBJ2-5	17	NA	CASSQATSGYDQETQYF	TGTGCCAGCAGCCAAGCGACTAGCGGATATGATCAAGAGACCCAGTACTTC
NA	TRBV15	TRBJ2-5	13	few	CATSRAAQETQYF	TGTGCCACCAGTAGAGCCGCGCAAGAGACCCAGTACTTC
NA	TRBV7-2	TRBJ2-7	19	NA	CASSSWTAHDAVRRDMQYF	TGTGCCAGCAGCTCGTGGACAGCCCACGATGCAGTAAGAAGGGATATGCAGTACTTC
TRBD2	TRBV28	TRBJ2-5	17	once	CASSFAGAGILQETQYF	TGTGCCAGCAGTTTTGCGGGAGCCGGGATACTCCAAGAGACCCAGTACTTC
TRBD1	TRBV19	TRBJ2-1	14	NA	CASMSWTGGNEQFF	TGTGCCAGTATGTCGTGGACAGGGGGCAATGAGCAGTTCTTC
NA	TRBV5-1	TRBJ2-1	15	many	CASSLFERGDNEQFF	TGCGCCAGCAGCTTGTTCGAGAGAGGGGACAATGAGCAGTTCTTC
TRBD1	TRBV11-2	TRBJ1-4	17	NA	CASSSPTGFATNEKLFF	TGTGCCAGCAGCTCACCGACAGGGTTTGCAACTAATGAAAAACTGTTTTTT
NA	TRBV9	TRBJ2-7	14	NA	CASSVAAWSYEQYF	TGTGCCAGCAGCGTAGCAGCCTGGAGCTACGAGCAGTACTTC
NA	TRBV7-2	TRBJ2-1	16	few	CASSARSGHQGWEQFF	TGTGCCAGCAGCGCAAGGTCCGGCCACCAGGGCTGGGAGCAGTTCTTC
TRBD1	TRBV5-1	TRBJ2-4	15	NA	CASSLEQGVKNIQYF	TGCGCCAGCAGCTTGGAACAGGGGGTTAAAAACATTCAGTACTTC
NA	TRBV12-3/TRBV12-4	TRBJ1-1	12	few	CASSLDTTEAFF	TGTGCCAGCAGTCTCGACACCACTGAAGCTTTCTTT
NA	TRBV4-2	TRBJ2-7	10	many	CASSQYEQYF	TGTGCCAGCAGCCAGTACGAGCAGTACTTC
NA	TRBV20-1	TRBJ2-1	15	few	CSARDTGRRVGEQFF	TGCAGTGCTAGAGATACGGGTCGCAGGGTAGGTGAGCAGTTCTTC
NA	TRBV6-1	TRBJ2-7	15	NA	CASRGGSGGSYEQYF	TGTGCCAGCAGGGGGGGTAGCGGAGGAAGCTACGAGCAGTACTTC
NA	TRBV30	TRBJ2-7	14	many	CAWSFPGGTYEQYF	TGTGCCTGGAGTTTCCCGGGGGGCACCTACGAGCAGTACTTC
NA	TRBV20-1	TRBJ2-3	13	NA	CSARRPNFATQYF	TGCAGTGCTAGAAGGCCCAACTTCGCTACGCAGTATTTT
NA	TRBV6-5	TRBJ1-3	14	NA	CASSYSFRGNTIYF	TGTGCCAGCAGTTACTCGTTTCGTGGAAACACCATATATTTT
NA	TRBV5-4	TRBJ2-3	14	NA	CASSSTLTSDTQYF	TGTGCCAGCAGCTCAACTTTGACTTCAGATACGCAGTATTTT
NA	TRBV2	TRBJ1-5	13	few	CATAPHLFQPQHF	TGTGCCACGGCCCCCCACCTTTTTCAGCCCCAGCATTTT
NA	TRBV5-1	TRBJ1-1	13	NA	CASSLDPTGEAFF	TGCGCCAGCAGCCTAGACCCTACCGGTGAAGCTTTCTTT
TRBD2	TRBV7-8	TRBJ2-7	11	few	CATLRGDEQYF	TGTGCAACCTTACGGGGGGACGAGCAGTACTTC
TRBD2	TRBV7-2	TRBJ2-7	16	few	CASSWTSGRPSYEQYF	TGTGCCAGCAGTTGGACTAGCGGGAGACCGTCCTACGAGCAGTACTTC
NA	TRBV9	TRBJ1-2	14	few	CASSVGEANYGYTF	TGTGCCAGCAGCGTAGGGGAAGCTAACTATGGCTACACCTTC
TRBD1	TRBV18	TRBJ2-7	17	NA	CASSPVRGQGTSYEQYF	TGTGCCAGCTCACCTGTAAGGGGACAGGGGACCTCCTACGAGCAGTACTTC
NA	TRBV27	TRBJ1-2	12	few	CASSFPGYGYTF	TGTGCCAGCAGTTTCCCCGGATATGGCTACACCTTC
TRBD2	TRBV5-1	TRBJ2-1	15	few	CASSLTLAGGDEQFF	TGCGCCAGCAGCTTGACACTAGCGGGCGGGGATGAGCAGTTCTTC
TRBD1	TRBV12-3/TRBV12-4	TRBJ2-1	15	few	CASSSLTGGFDEQFF	TGTGCCAGCAGTTCCTTGACAGGGGGCTTCGATGAGCAGTTCTTC
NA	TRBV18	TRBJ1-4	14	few	CASSPRERSEKLFF	TGTGCCAGCTCACCACGGGAGAGGAGTGAAAAACTGTTTTTT
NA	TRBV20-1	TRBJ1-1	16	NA	CSARVGGYKWAAEAFF	TGCAGTGCTAGAGTGGGGGGGTATAAATGGGCGGCTGAAGCTTTCTTT
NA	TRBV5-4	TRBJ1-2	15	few	CASSPGGSGAYGYTF	TGTGCCAGCAGCCCGGGGGGCTCGGGCGCCTATGGCTACACCTTC
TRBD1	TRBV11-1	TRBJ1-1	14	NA	CASSLMGQYTEAFF	TGTGCCAGCAGCTTAATGGGACAGTACACTGAAGCTTTCTTT
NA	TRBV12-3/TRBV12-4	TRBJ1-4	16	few	CASSLRGVLTNEKLFF	TGTGCCAGCAGTTTAAGGGGAGTTCTGACTAATGAAAAACTGTTTTTT
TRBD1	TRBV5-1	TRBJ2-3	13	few	CASSDGTGPTQYF	TGCGCCAGCAGCGACGGGACAGGGCCTACGCAGTATTTT
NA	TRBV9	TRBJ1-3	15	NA	CASSSGGSAGNTIYF	TGTGCCAGCAGCTCCGGGGGGTCGGCTGGAAACACCATATATTTT
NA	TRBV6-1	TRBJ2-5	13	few	CASSTGTQETQYF	TGTGCCAGCAGTACAGGGACACAAGAGACCCAGTACTTC